A selection of T cell receptor beta chains follows, all from one sample in a study of T cells in Graves' hyperthyroidism and ophthalmopathy. MiXCR, run by TCRdb on the multiplex PCR reads, gives a single entry per CDR3 protein. Of around 200,000 distinct CDR3 sequences in the sample, about 15% were seen once. Specimen: blood. The receptor source for this set is a woman aged 45-65 years with Graves' hyperthyroidism. Each CDR3 is given with its conserved first and last residue. A D gene is named only where the DNA matches it firmly. Clone size appears in some rows only: once, few, many, or a class for an expanded clone.

size	V	D	length	J	CDR3	DNA
many	TRBV20-1	NA	16	TRBJ1-6	CSARDQEKRTDSPLHF	TGCAGTGCTAGAGATCAAGAAAAAAGGACGGATTCACCCCTCCACTTT
many	TRBV20-1	TRBD1	14	TRBJ1-6	CSASGQGEISPLHF	TGCAGTGCTAGCGGACAGGGGGAGATTTCACCCCTCCACTTT
few	TRBV5-1	TRBD1	17	TRBJ1-4	CASSSHPDRAVNEKLFF	TGCGCCAGCAGCTCCCACCCCGACAGGGCCGTTAATGAAAAACTGTTTTTT
many	TRBV20-1	NA	14	TRBJ1-1	CSARDIVPGTEAFF	TGCAGTGCTAGAGATATAGTGCCCGGCACTGAAGCTTTCTTT
many	TRBV19	TRBD1	12	TRBJ1-2	CASTGEVYGYTF	TGTGCCAGCACAGGGGAGGTCTATGGCTACACCTTC
many	TRBV19	NA	14	TRBJ1-4	CASSIAAGNEKLFF	TGTGCCAGTAGTATAGCCGCGGGTAATGAAAAACTGTTTTTT
many	TRBV6-2/TRBV6-3	NA	17	TRBJ2-1	CASSYPGTLKDYNEQFF	TGTGCCAGCAGTTACCCCGGGACCCTAAAGGACTACAATGAGCAGTTCTTC
NA	TRBV13	TRBD2	15	TRBJ2-1	CASSLCGSGGNAQFF	TGTGCCAGCAGCTTATGTGGTAGCGGGGGCAATGCGCAGTTCTTC
few	TRBV19	TRBD1	14	TRBJ1-2	CASKYRGVNYGYTF	TGTGCCAGCAAATACAGGGGAGTTAACTATGGCTACACCTTC
many	TRBV11-3	TRBD2	13	TRBJ2-3	CASSEGLVDTQYF	TGTGCCAGCAGCGAGGGACTAGTTGATACGCAGTATTTT
many	TRBV12-3/TRBV12-4	TRBD1	17	TRBJ1-5	CASSYPGTGVLNQPQHF	TGTGCCAGCAGTTATCCCGGGACAGGGGTTTTGAATCAGCCCCAGCATTTT
many	TRBV28	TRBD1	15	TRBJ2-5	CASSLPGQGGETQYF	TGTGCCAGCAGTTTACCCGGACAGGGGGGAGAGACCCAGTACTTC
once	TRBV28	NA	15	TRBJ1-5	CASSLGGLSNQPQHF	TGTGCCAGCAGTCTCGGAGGACTTAGCAATCAGCCCCAGCATTTT
many	TRBV9	NA	16	TRBJ1-2	CASSVEYGPSHYGYTF	TGTGCCAGCAGCGTAGAGTACGGGCCGAGCCACTATGGCTACACCTTC
many	TRBV5-1	TRBD1	14	TRBJ2-7	CASSTGTGIYEQYF	TGCGCCAGCAGCACCGGGACAGGGATTTACGAGCAGTACTTC
many	TRBV7-8	TRBD1	15	TRBJ1-6	CASSSGQGNNSPLHF	TGTGCCAGCAGCAGCGGACAGGGTAATAATTCACCCCTCCACTTT
many	TRBV6-2/TRBV6-3	NA	14	TRBJ2-5	CATLTPGPQETQYF	TGTGCCACCCTGACCCCGGGGCCCCAAGAGACCCAGTACTTC
many	TRBV19	TRBD1	13	TRBJ1-1	CASSTGGYTEAFF	TGTGCCAGTAGTACAGGGGGGTACACTGAAGCTTTCTTT
many	TRBV18	TRBD1	15	TRBJ2-5	CASSPRQGAGETQYF	TGTGCCAGCTCACCACGGCAGGGGGCTGGGGAGACCCAGTACTTC
many	TRBV5-1	TRBD1	16	TRBJ2-7	CASSLTNRGRSYEQYF	TGCGCCAGCAGCTTAACCAACAGGGGGCGATCCTACGAGCAGTACTTC
NA	TRBV11-2	NA	16	TRBJ1-1	CASSLDGIRQGTEAFF	TGTGCCAGCAGCTTAGATGGCATTAGGCAGGGGACTGAAGCTTTCTTT
NA	TRBV12-3/TRBV12-4	TRBD1	15	TRBJ2-1	CASSLGDSSYNEQFF	TGTGCCAGCAGTTTGGGGGACAGCTCCTACAATGAGCAGTTCTTC
many	TRBV28	NA	14	TRBJ2-3	CASSLAGSTDTQYF	TGTGCCAGCAGTTTGGCAGGGAGCACAGATACGCAGTATTTT
many	TRBV12-3/TRBV12-4	TRBD1	15	TRBJ1-5	CASTITGTGYQPQHF	TGTGCCAGCACCATCACCGGGACAGGCTATCAGCCCCAGCATTTT
many	TRBV6-6	NA	13	TRBJ1-2	CASSYFQGHGYTF	TGTGCCAGCAGTTACTTCCAGGGCCATGGCTACACCTTC
many	TRBV7-3	NA	10	TRBJ1-2	CAIENYGYTF	TGTGCCATCGAAAACTATGGCTACACCTTC
NA	TRBV6-1	TRBD1	13	TRBJ1-4	CATGTGGSEKLFF	TGTGCCACCGGGACAGGGGGAAGTGAAAAACTGTTTTTT
NA	TRBV11-2	NA	16	TRBJ2-6	CASSLVSAAGANVLTF	TGTGCCAGCAGCTTAGTTTCAGCGGCTGGGGCCAACGTCCTGACTTTC
few	TRBV10-3	NA	14	TRBJ2-5	CAISQVQGQETQYF	TGTGCCATCAGTCAGGTCCAGGGACAAGAGACCCAGTACTTC
few	TRBV29-1	NA	15	TRBJ1-3	CSVEGATVSGNTIYF	TGCAGCGTTGAAGGGGCTACAGTCTCTGGAAACACCATATATTTT
NA	TRBV18	TRBD1	16	TRBJ2-1	CASSPPGTENNNEQFF	TGTGCCAGCTCACCACCCGGGACAGAAAATAACAATGAGCAGTTCTTC
NA	TRBV4-3	NA	13	TRBJ2-2	CASSQDNTEELFF	TGCGCCAGCAGCCAAGATAACACCGAGGAGCTGTTTTTT
NA	TRBV28	NA	14	TRBJ2-1	CASSTSDSYNEQFF	TGTGCCAGCTCGACCAGCGATTCCTACAATGAGCAGTTCTTC
many	TRBV6-1	NA	14	TRBJ1-1	CASSRSTVLAEAFF	TGTGCCAGCAGTAGATCGACAGTTCTGGCTGAAGCTTTCTTT
many	TRBV7-9	NA	15	TRBJ2-1	CASSLSISSYNEQFF	TGTGCCAGCAGCTTATCGATTAGCTCCTACAATGAGCAGTTCTTC
many	TRBV5-6	TRBD1	15	TRBJ1-1	CASSFWTGLNTEAFF	TGTGCCAGCAGCTTCTGGACAGGACTGAACACTGAAGCTTTCTTT
many	TRBV7-9	TRBD2	15	TRBJ2-4	CASSLGGREGNIQYF	TGTGCCAGCAGCTTAGGGGGTCGGGAGGGGAACATTCAGTACTTC
NA	TRBV9	NA	8	TRBJ1-1	CASSVAFF	TGTGCCAGCAGCGTAGCTTTCTTT
many	TRBV28	NA	13	TRBJ1-3	CASSPNQGNTIYF	TGTGCCAGCAGCCCAAATCAGGGAAACACCATATATTTT